Following are 12 T cell receptor beta chains from one sample sequenced in a study of shared clonotypes between healthy human individuals (dated by TCRdb to about 2020). Library preparation employed the immunoSEQ multiplex PCR assay. Here the immuneACCESS table is served through TCRdb, limited to in-frame sequences with V and J called. Missing clones are a known gap in these copies; in checked studies unresolved V genes cover under half, and the rest lacks a known reason. Present in this sample are more than 2 million clones, 95% of which were seen just once. Approximately 0.13% of the sample lies in the top ten. Sequencing was done on a sample of naive CD4+ T cells sorted from blood. Read against the paper, the sample's cell subset or site label means: CD45RA+ positively selected. The receptor source for this set is a man younger than 35 in good health.

V gene TRBV2 combines with J gene TRBJ2-7; a weak D match, TRBD2 (6 bases). CDR1 and CDR2 from the germline V gene are SNHLY and FYNNEI. V lost 8 bases to trimming and J lost 0 bases, with 14 bases between them. The CDR3 covers 14 residues. This CDR3 is CASQRAGSSYEQYF. The CDR3 region has the DNA TGTGCCAGCCAGAGAGCGGGTAGCTCCTACGAGCAGTACTTC.

The J gene is TRBJ2-7, the V gene TRBV5-5, with D tentatively TRBD2 (6 bases). The V gene lost 5 bases and the J gene lost 2 bases, with 20 bases spanning the gap. Germline V gene lookup returns CDR1 SGHKS and CDR2 YYEKEE (reference sequence). This CDR3 contains 16 residues. CDR3 bases: TGTGCCAGCAGATCAAAAACCGGGACTCCGACCTACGAGCAGTACTTC. Protein: CASRSKTGTPTYEQYF.

V and J are TRBV10-2 and TRBJ2-2; D gene ambiguous. This CDR3 comprises 15 residues. Looked up from germline, CDR1 is WSHSY and CDR2 is SAAADI. The germline V and J ends were trimmed by 1 base and 6 bases, with 12 bases remaining between them. The CDR3 DNA sequence: TGCGCCAGCAGTGAGTTCCTAAATGGCGCCGGGGAGCTGTTTTTT. Protein: CASSEFLNGAGELFF.

This clone was recorded only once. The V gene is TRBV7-2, the J gene TRBJ2-2; 8 nucleotides align to TRBD2. V shed 7 bases, J shed 5 bases, and the junction held 12 bases outside the gene matches. This CDR3 contains 16 residues. Germline assignment: CDR1 SGHTA and CDR2 FQGNSA. CDR3 residues: CASNPGGGPSTGELFF. The CDR3 nucleotides read TGTGCCAGCAACCCCGGGGGGGGGCCTAGTACCGGGGAGCTGTTTTTT.

The chain uses TRBV5-1 and TRBJ2-1; possible D gene TRBD2, 5 bases. Germline CDR1 is SGHRS and CDR2 is YFSETQ. The germline V and J ends were trimmed by 5 bases and 7 bases, with 16 bases remaining between them. The CDR3 loop spans 14 amino acids. This chain's CDR3 is CASRRAPVGNEQFF. The DNA of the CDR3 is TGCGCCAGCAGGCGGGCCCCGGTAGGGAATGAGCAGTTCTTC.

Notes on this clone: Other DNA sequences in the sample encode the same CDR3. The chain carries TRBV5-1 and TRBJ1-1; unclear D gene. This CDR3 is built from 13 residues. Per germline, CDR1 SGHRS and CDR2 YFSETQ. Trimming took off 0 bases at V and 1 base at J, with 4 bases between the two ends. CDR3 nucleotides: TGCGCCAGCAGCTTGGTGTCGAACACTGAAGCTTTCTTT. Amino acid sequence: CASSLVSNTEAFF.

The V and J genes are TRBV7-2 and TRBJ2-2, with 10 bases aligning to TRBD2. Losses at the gene ends were 6 bases for V and 0 bases for J; bases not matched to a gene: 1. Germline loops: CDR1 SGHTA, CDR2 FQGNSA. CDR3 length equals 15 residues. CDR3 sequence reads: CASRTSGTNTGELFF. The CDR3 bases are TGTGCCAGCAGAACTAGCGGGACGAACACCGGGGAGCTGTTTTTT.

The chain employs TRBV6-5 and TRBJ1-3; no clear D. The CDR3 runs to 15 residues. CDR1 is MNHEY and CDR2 is SVGAGI in the germline V gene. Deletions cut 5 bases from V and 0 bases from J, with 11 bases between. This CDR3 is CASSPYWISGNTIYF. The CDR3 DNA reads TGTGCCAGCAGTCCCTATTGGATCTCTGGAAACACCATATATTTT.

V and J are TRBV19 and TRBJ2-2, with D perhaps matching TRBD1 (5 bases). This CDR3 spans 15 amino acids. Germline V gene lookup returns CDR1 LNHDA and CDR2 SQIVND (reference sequence). V was cut by 7 bases and J by 3 bases, with 15 bases left in between. The CDR3 loop is CASNPGQGYTGELFF. The CDR3 region has the DNA TGTGCCAGTAACCCGGGCCAGGGTTACACCGGGGAGCTGTTTTTT.

The rearrangement uses TRBV5-1 and TRBJ2-1, with 8 bases fitting TRBD1. CDR1 and CDR2 (germline): SGHRS, YFSETQ. The V segment lost 4 bases and the J segment 7 bases; nucleotides outside the gene matches: 4. This CDR3 comprises 13 residues. CDR3 in amino acids: CASSLTGENEQFF. The CDR3 nucleotides read TGCGCCAGCAGCCTGACAGGGGAGAATGAGCAGTTCTTC. Looking up the rest from reference TRBV5-1 and TRBJ2-1 gives the full variable domain: KAGVTQTPRYLIKTRGQQVTLSCSPISGHRSVSWYQQTPGQGLQFLFEYFSETQRNKGNFPGRFSGRQFSNSRSEMNVSTLELGDSALYLCASSLTGENEQFFGPGTRLTVL.

CDR3 residues: CASSRTGGAGGELFF. The CDR3 DNA sequence: TGTGCCAGCAGTCGCACCGGAGGGGCCGGCGGGGAGCTGTTTTTT. The V gene is TRBV6-5, the J gene TRBJ2-2, with D perhaps TRBD2 (6 bases). Trimming shortened V by 5 bases and J by 7 bases, and 17 bases separated the two germline ends. From germline, CDR1 is MNHEY and CDR2 SVGAGI. This CDR3 contains 15 residues.

This chain uses TRBV28 with TRBJ2-7, with D perhaps being TRBD1 or TRBD2 (5 bases each). From germline, CDR1 is MDHEN and CDR2 SYDVKM. With 5 bases removed from V and 2 bases from J, the gap between germline ends came to 16 bases. This CDR3 spans 15 amino acids. The CDR3 region has the DNA TGTGCCAGCAGTCTTCACCGGGACGGACCCTACGAGCAGTACTTC. It codes for CASSLHRDGPYEQYF.